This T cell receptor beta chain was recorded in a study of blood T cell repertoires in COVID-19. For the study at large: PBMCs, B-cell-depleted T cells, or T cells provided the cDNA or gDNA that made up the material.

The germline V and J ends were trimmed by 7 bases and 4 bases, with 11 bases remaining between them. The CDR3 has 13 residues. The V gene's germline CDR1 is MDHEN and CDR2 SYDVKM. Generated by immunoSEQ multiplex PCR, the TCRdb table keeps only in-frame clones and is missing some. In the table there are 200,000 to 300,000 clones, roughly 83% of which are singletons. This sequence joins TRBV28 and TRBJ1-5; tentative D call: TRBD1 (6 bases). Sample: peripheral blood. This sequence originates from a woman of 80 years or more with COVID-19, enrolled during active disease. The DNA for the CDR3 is TGTGCCAGCAAGACAGGTGGGAATCAGCCCCAGCATTTT. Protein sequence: CASKTGGNQPQHF.